The 12 T cell receptor beta chains below come from one sample, sequenced in a study of T cell repertoires in cytomegalovirus infection. What these receptors recognize is not known. Via MiXCR, TCRdb re-called the reads, giving one row per CDR3 protein. The sample contains about 470,000 distinct CDR3 sequences, approximately 42% of which appear only once. The starting material was cultured PBMCs, obtained from culture after CMV antigen stimulation. The receptor source for this set is a human donor in good health (CMV status not recorded). Some clones in this sample may be carry-over from other donors' samples.

The V and J genes are TRBV2 and TRBJ1-4; D may be TRBD1 (5 bases). In germline, CDR1 is SNHLY, CDR2 FYNNEI. V was pared by 6 bases and J by 8 bases, with 19 bases between. The CDR3 is 15 residues long. CDR3 loop: CASRPDSLEGEKLFF. The DNA for the CDR3 is TGTGCCAGCAGACCCGACAGCCTGGAGGGGGAAAAACTGTTTTTT.

Concerning this clonotype itself: The junction departs from germline at one end; a sequencing error may be responsible. V is TRBV6-5 and J is TRBJ1-2; 11 positions agree with TRBD1. Germline V gives CDR1 MNHEY, CDR2 SVGAGI. The CDR3 is 14 amino acids. CDR3 region: CVSSRTGGSYGYTF. The CDR3, as DNA: TGTGTCAGCAGTCGGACAGGGGGCTCTTATGGCTACACCTTC.

Only a few counts were recorded for this clonotype. This chain uses TRBV6-1 with TRBJ2-5; 8 bases match TRBD2. Unmatched junction bases numbered 6, after V lost 8 bases and J lost 1 base. There are 14 residues in the CDR3. CDR1 is MNHNS, CDR2 SASEGT, per germline. The CDR3 coding sequence is TGTGCCAGCCGTGGCGGGGGGATCCAAGAGACCCAGTACTTC. The encoded protein is CASRGGGIQETQYF.

V gene TRBV10-3 combines with J gene TRBJ1-1; D perhaps matches TRBD1 (5 bases). From germline, CDR1 is ENHRY and CDR2 SYGVKD. This CDR3 has 13 amino acids. V gave up 4 bases and J gave up 3 bases, with 9 bases separating them. CDR3 region: CAISVGRDTEAFF. The CDR3 bases are TGTGCCATCAGTGTCGGCAGGGACACTGAAGCTTTCTTT.

This clonotype was seen ten or more times. The DNA of the CDR3 is TGTGCCAGCAGCCTCCGGGGCAATCAGCCCCAGCATTTT. Translated: CASSLRGNQPQHF. The chain combines TRBV7-2 with TRBJ1-5; D ambiguous. CDR1 is SGHTA, CDR2 FQGNSA, per germline. V was trimmed by 5 bases and J by 2 bases, leaving 7 bases between them. The CDR3 length is 13 residues.

The CDR3 reads CSASRGGQPQHF. The CDR3 DNA is TGCAGTGCTAGTCGGGGAGGGCAGCCCCAGCATTTT. The chain couples TRBV20-1 to TRBJ1-5; D is unclear. CDR1 is DFQATT, CDR2 SNEGSKA, per germline (reference sequence). V lost 3 bases, J lost 7 bases, and 10 bases lay in between. The CDR3 consists of 12 residues.

This chain links TRBV5-4 with TRBJ2-1; no clear D. V lost 4 bases and J lost 9, with 17 bases in between. The CDR3 is 14 residues long. CDR1 and CDR2 (germline): SGHNT, YYREEE (reference sequence). Written as DNA, the CDR3 is TGTGCCAGCAGCGAGGTCCACGTTCATGGTGAGCAGTTCTTC. As protein: CASSEVHVHGEQFF.

The J gene is TRBJ1-1, the V gene TRBV12-3 or TRBV12-4; D perhaps matches TRBD1 (6 bases). The CDR3 totals 15 residues. V dropped 3 bases and J dropped 5 bases, with 16 bases sitting between them. The CDR3 here is CASSFLGRGLTEAFF. In DNA form, the CDR3 reads TGTGCCAGCAGTTTCTTAGGCAGGGGCTTGACTGAAGCTTTCTTT.

Only a few counts were recorded for this clonotype. The CDR3 protein is CASSQRLDRGRVYGYTF. As DNA, the CDR3 is TGTGCCAGCAGCCAACGACTCGACAGGGGACGGGTCTATGGCTACACCTTC. The chain couples TRBV7-2 to TRBJ1-2, with 8 bases that match TRBD1. CDR3 length: 17 amino acids. Germline V gene sequence: CDR1 SGHTA, CDR2 FQGNSA. The junction had 15 bases not matched to a gene; V was cut back by 5 bases and J by 4 bases.

This clonotype was counted a few times. This chain links TRBV4-1 with TRBJ1-1; no reliable D call. Trimming removed 0 bases at V and 5 bases at J, with 16 bases between. CDR1 MGHRA and CDR2 YSYEKL come from the germline V gene. The CDR3 covers 16 residues. The DNA of the CDR3 is TGCGCCAGCAGCCAAGATGAAACGCCATGGAGGACTGAAGCTTTCTTT. It codes for CASSQDETPWRTEAFF.

Only a few counts were recorded for this clonotype. This chain uses TRBV12-3 or TRBV12-4 with TRBJ1-2; TRBD1 aligns across 7 bases. The CDR3 has 18 amino acids. Trimming took 2 bases from V and 2 from J; bases not matched to a gene: 14. In DNA, the CDR3 is TGTGCCAGCAGTTTATTGGCCGAAGCGGACAGGATCAACTATGGCTACACCTTC. Protein sequence: CASSLLAEADRINYGYTF.

The rearrangement joins TRBV5-4 to TRBJ2-1; D is unclear. Germline V lookup: CDR1 SGHNT, CDR2 YYREEE (reference sequence). Trimming took 3 bases from V and 5 from J, leaving 15 bases between them. This CDR3 contains 15 residues. This CDR3 is CASSSSGLPDNEQFF. The DNA for the CDR3 is TGTGCCAGCAGCTCTTCCGGGCTCCCCGACAATGAGCAGTTCTTC.